This T cell receptor (beta chain) was recovered during a study of blood T cell repertoires in COVID-19. About the study: There were acute and convalescent COVID-19 samples, and they came from the United States, Italy and Spain. PBMCs, B-cell-depleted T cells, or T cells provided the cDNA or gDNA that made up the material.

Authors' data handling: Scientists estimated how many nucleated cells there were by amplifying reference gene primers. The method was immunoSEQ multiplex PCR; TCRdb's version includes in-frame clones alone and lacks a portion of them. The V and J calls and clone size come from that table; D and trimming were worked out from the DNA. The data hold 240,000 or so clones, with 86% observed a single time. CDR1 is MDHEN and CDR2 is SYDVKM in the germline V gene. Trimming pared 10 bases from V and 2 bases from J, leaving 14 bases between. The CDR3 is 13 residues long. The genes are TRBV28 and TRBJ1-2; D is undetermined. This receptor was obtained from a man at least 80 years old with acute or convalescent COVID-19. Source material: peripheral blood. The CDR3 here is CATRKSLNYGYTF. The CDR3 DNA is TGTGCCACCAGGAAATCTCTAAACTATGGCTACACCTTC.